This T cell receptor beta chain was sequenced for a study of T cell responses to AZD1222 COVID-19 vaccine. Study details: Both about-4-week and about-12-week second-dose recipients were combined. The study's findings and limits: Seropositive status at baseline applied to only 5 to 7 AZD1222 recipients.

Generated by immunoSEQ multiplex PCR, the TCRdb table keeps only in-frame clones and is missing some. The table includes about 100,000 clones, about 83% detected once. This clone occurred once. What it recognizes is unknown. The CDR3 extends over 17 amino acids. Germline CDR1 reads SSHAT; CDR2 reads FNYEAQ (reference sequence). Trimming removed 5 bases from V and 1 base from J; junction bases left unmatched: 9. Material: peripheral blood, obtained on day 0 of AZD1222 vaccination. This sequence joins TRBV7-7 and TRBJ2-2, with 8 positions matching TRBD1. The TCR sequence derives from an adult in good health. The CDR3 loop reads CASSAVSGQGNTGELFF. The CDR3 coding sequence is TGTGCCAGCAGCGCCGTTTCTGGACAGGGGAACACCGGGGAGCTGTTTTTT.